This section outlines one TCR beta chain sequence together with its context. Mismatch with germline at one junction end may stem from a read error. Individuals drawn from some 25 US areas were about 18 to 95 years old. How the authors handled the data: Amplified reference gene primers provided the basis for estimating nucleated cell counts. Repertoires were generated with immunoSEQ multiplex PCR, while TCRdb's copy carries only in-frame clones and drops some. The DNA was the basis for D and trimming; V, J and clone size are from that table. There are a few hundred thousand clones in the sample; approximately 88% occur only once, and around 1.3% lies in the top ten. These data belong to a study of blood T cell repertoires in COVID-19. The TCR originated in a woman aged 40-49 years with acute COVID-19. The sequenced material came from PBMCs or T cells enriched from blood (not recorded which).

The CDR3 coding sequence is TGTGCCAGCAGTTTGGGACAGATGAGCTCCTACGAGCAGTACTTC. It is translated as CASSLGQMSSYEQYF. The chain joins TRBV5-4 to TRBJ2-7, with 7 bases matching TRBD1. Germline V lookup: CDR1 SGHNT, CDR2 YYREEE (reference sequence). This CDR3 is 15 amino acids long. The variable domain in full, completed from reference TRBV5-4 and TRBJ2-7, reads ETGVTQSPTHLIKTRGQQVTLRCSSQSGHNTVSWYQQALGQGPQFIFQYYREEENGRGNFPPRFSGLQFPNYSSELNVNALELDDSALYLCASSLGQMSSYEQYFGPGTRLTVT.